The rows below give T cell receptor beta chains drawn from one sample of a study of T cell changes during pregnancy in multiple sclerosis. The assay was immunoSEQ multiplex PCR, and TCRdb's table has in-frame clones only and misses some. Seen here are fewer than 35,000 clones, 90% observed once, and the top ten hold roughly 0.58%. The sequencing used CD4+ T cells from peripheral blood mononuclear cells, collected in the third trimester of pregnancy. The receptors were gathered from a female donor in good health, enrolled as a control in a pregnancy study. The CDR3 runs from the conserved cysteine through the conserved F or W. Fields, in order: J gene, V gene, clone size, D gene, CDR3 protein, CDR3 DNA. A D gene is named only where the DNA matches it firmly. The size entry is marked missing in some rows and otherwise reads once, few, many or a size class.

j_gene: TRBJ2-1; v_gene: TRBV5-3; abundance: NA; d_gene: TRBD2; CDR3aa: CARSAGWGSGRIDEQFF; CDR3nt: TGTGCCAGAAGCGCGGGGTGGGGGAGCGGGAGAATCGATGAGCAGTTCTTC
j_gene: TRBJ1-1; v_gene: TRBV30; abundance: NA; d_gene: TRBD1; CDR3aa: CAFGRGPTNTEAFF; CDR3nt: TGTGCCTTTGGCAGGGGGCCGACGAACACTGAAGCTTTCTTT
j_gene: TRBJ1-6; v_gene: TRBV9; abundance: NA; d_gene: TRBD1; CDR3aa: CASSVEAGGLGSPLHF; CDR3nt: TGTGCCAGCAGCGTAGAGGCAGGGGGGCTAGGTTCACCCCTCCACTTT
j_gene: TRBJ1-6; v_gene: TRBV30; abundance: NA; d_gene: TRBD1; CDR3aa: CAWRGDSYGSPLHF; CDR3nt: TGTGCCTGGAGAGGGGACAGCTACGGTTCACCCCTCCACTTT
j_gene: TRBJ2-1; v_gene: TRBV14; abundance: NA; d_gene: NA; CDR3aa: CASSHSLANNEQFF; CDR3nt: TGTGCCAGCAGCCATAGCCTAGCGAACAATGAGCAGTTCTTC
j_gene: TRBJ2-7; v_gene: TRBV5-4; abundance: NA; d_gene: NA; CDR3aa: CASSLGHDYEQYF; CDR3nt: TGTGCCAGCAGCTTGGGACATGACTACGAGCAGTACTTC
j_gene: TRBJ1-5; v_gene: TRBV5-1; abundance: once; d_gene: NA; CDR3aa: CASQSVSNQPQHF; CDR3nt: TGCGCCAGCCAGTCCGTTAGCAATCAGCCCCAGCATTTT
j_gene: TRBJ1-1; v_gene: TRBV18; abundance: NA; d_gene: TRBD1; CDR3aa: CASSPTGTGGHTEAFF; CDR3nt: TGTGCCAGCTCACCAACGGGGACAGGGGGCCACACTGAAGCTTTCTTT
j_gene: TRBJ1-1; v_gene: TRBV11-3; abundance: NA; d_gene: TRBD1; CDR3aa: CASSFGQANTEAFF; CDR3nt: TGTGCCAGCAGCTTCGGACAGGCGAACACTGAAGCTTTCTTT
j_gene: TRBJ1-1; v_gene: TRBV5-1; abundance: once; d_gene: TRBD1; CDR3aa: CASTTGLDTEAFF; CDR3nt: TGCGCCAGCACGACAGGGTTGGACACTGAAGCTTTCTTT
j_gene: TRBJ2-7; v_gene: TRBV28; abundance: NA; d_gene: NA; CDR3aa: CASRSKRVLSYEQYF; CDR3nt: TGTGCCAGCCGATCTAAGCGGGTCCTTTCCTACGAGCAGTACTTC
j_gene: TRBJ2-7; v_gene: TRBV6-6; abundance: few; d_gene: TRBD2; CDR3aa: CASSYPLAGSYEQYF; CDR3nt: TGTGCCAGCAGTTATCCCCTAGCGGGCTCCTACGAGCAGTACTTC
j_gene: TRBJ1-3; v_gene: TRBV2; abundance: once; d_gene: NA; CDR3aa: CASTFSGNTIYF; CDR3nt: TGTGCCAGCACCTTCTCTGGAAACACCATATATTTT
j_gene: TRBJ2-7; v_gene: TRBV29-1; abundance: NA; d_gene: NA; CDR3aa: CSVSSSEGHSTYEQYF; CDR3nt: TGCAGCGTCTCTTCGTCGGAGGGGCATTCCACCTACGAGCAGTACTTC
j_gene: TRBJ1-3; v_gene: TRBV5-5; abundance: NA; d_gene: NA; CDR3aa: CASSGGSGPLSGNTIYF; CDR3nt: TGTGCCAGCTCCGGGGGTTCGGGGCCTCTCTCTGGAAACACCATATATTTT
j_gene: TRBJ1-6; v_gene: TRBV5-6; abundance: once; d_gene: TRBD1; CDR3aa: CASSLPGQGEGYNSPLHF; CDR3nt: TGTGCCAGCAGCCTCCCAGGACAGGGAGAGGGGTATAATTCACCCCTCCACTTT
j_gene: TRBJ2-5; v_gene: TRBV29-1; abundance: NA; d_gene: TRBD1; CDR3aa: CSVEGQGLGYQYF; CDR3nt: TGCAGCGTAGAAGGACAGGGGCTGGGGTACCAGTACTTC
j_gene: TRBJ2-1; v_gene: TRBV27; abundance: NA; d_gene: NA; CDR3aa: CASSSVSGREGDEQFF; CDR3nt: TGTGCCAGCAGTTCAGTCTCCGGGCGGGAAGGGGATGAGCAGTTCTTC
j_gene: TRBJ2-7; v_gene: TRBV9; abundance: NA; d_gene: TRBD2; CDR3aa: CASSAGALAGVTQGGYEQYF; CDR3nt: TGTGCCAGCAGCGCGGGAGCACTAGCGGGGGTCACCCAGGGGGGTTACGAGCAGTACTTC
j_gene: TRBJ1-1; v_gene: TRBV30; abundance: NA; d_gene: NA; CDR3aa: CAWSVVVAFF; CDR3nt: TGTGCCTGGAGTGTTGTAGTAGCTTTCTTT
j_gene: TRBJ1-1; v_gene: TRBV19; abundance: once; d_gene: NA; CDR3aa: CASGNRVNTEAFF; CDR3nt: TGTGCCAGTGGAAACAGGGTAAACACTGAAGCTTTCTTT
j_gene: TRBJ1-3; v_gene: TRBV7-9; abundance: once; d_gene: NA; CDR3aa: CASSLRVSGAGNTIYF; CDR3nt: TGTGCCAGCAGCTTGCGGGTGTCGGGGGCTGGAAACACCATATATTTT
j_gene: TRBJ1-3; v_gene: TRBV10-3; abundance: NA; d_gene: TRBD1; CDR3aa: CATGQGGGNTIYF; CDR3nt: TGTGCCACCGGACAGGGTGGCGGAAACACCATATATTTT
j_gene: TRBJ2-6; v_gene: TRBV15; abundance: NA; d_gene: NA; CDR3aa: CATSRGLGGANVLTF; CDR3nt: TGTGCCACCAGCAGGGGGCTAGGTGGGGCCAACGTCCTGACTTTC
j_gene: TRBJ2-5; v_gene: TRBV5-1; abundance: NA; d_gene: NA; CDR3aa: CASSTTGQETQYF; CDR3nt: TGCGCCAGCAGCACGACAGGCCAAGAGACCCAGTACTTC
j_gene: TRBJ1-2; v_gene: TRBV6-4; abundance: NA; d_gene: TRBD1; CDR3aa: CASSRTGTGDYGYTF; CDR3nt: TGTGCCAGCAGCCGTACCGGGACAGGCGACTATGGCTACACCTTC
j_gene: TRBJ1-6; v_gene: TRBV6-1; abundance: NA; d_gene: NA; CDR3aa: CASRRDYNSPLHF; CDR3nt: TGTGCCAGCCGGAGGGACTATAATTCACCCCTCCACTTT
j_gene: TRBJ2-5; v_gene: TRBV11-2; abundance: NA; d_gene: NA; CDR3aa: CASSLGGTPIQETQYF; CDR3nt: TGTGCCAGCAGCTTAGGTGGGACACCTATCCAAGAGACCCAGTACTTC
j_gene: TRBJ2-5; v_gene: TRBV10-3; abundance: NA; d_gene: NA; CDR3aa: CAAQSYALGETQYF; CDR3nt: TGTGCCGCGCAGTCCTACGCACTAGGAGAGACCCAGTACTTC
j_gene: TRBJ1-5; v_gene: TRBV7-8; abundance: few; d_gene: TRBD1; CDR3aa: CASSVDRGDNQPQHF; CDR3nt: TGTGCCAGCAGCGTTGACAGGGGGGACAATCAGCCCCAGCATTTT
j_gene: TRBJ2-7; v_gene: TRBV6-5; abundance: NA; d_gene: TRBD1; CDR3aa: CASSPQGYEQYF; CDR3nt: TGTGCCAGCAGTCCACAGGGGTACGAGCAGTACTTC
j_gene: TRBJ1-2; v_gene: TRBV7-9; abundance: NA; d_gene: TRBD1; CDR3aa: CASSFEPRDRNGYTF; CDR3nt: TGTGCCAGCAGCTTCGAACCCCGGGACAGGAACGGCTACACCTTC
j_gene: TRBJ1-2; v_gene: TRBV6-1; abundance: NA; d_gene: NA; CDR3aa: CASSETRAGGPGGYTF; CDR3nt: TGTGCCAGCAGTGAAACCCGAGCGGGAGGGCCCGGCGGCTACACCTTC
j_gene: TRBJ1-4; v_gene: TRBV5-6; abundance: NA; d_gene: NA; CDR3aa: CASSFGQGIATNEKLFF; CDR3nt: TGTGCCAGCAGCTTTGGTCAGGGAATTGCAACTAATGAAAAACTGTTTTTT
j_gene: TRBJ2-1; v_gene: TRBV9; abundance: NA; d_gene: TRBD2; CDR3aa: CASSAKGLAGYNEQFF; CDR3nt: TGTGCCAGCAGCGCGAAAGGACTAGCGGGGTACAATGAGCAGTTCTTC